The T cell receptor (beta chain) under discussion was sequenced for a study of human T cells and chemical hapten exposure. Study summary: Patch tests delivered 0.01% DPC to the upper back and were evaluated at 6 days.

Findings and caveats of the study: Expanded TCRs made up significantly more big CDR3 similarity clusters than controls did.

The germline gives CDR1 SEHNR, CDR2 FQNEAQ (reference sequence). The CDR3 is made up of 15 amino acids. V was pared by 5 bases and J by 4 bases, with 16 bases between. The time point: pre-sensitization, week 0. The sample's treatment: therapeutic diphenylcyclopropenone sensitization with weekly scalp DPC. Every donor had alopecia and was 18 to 70 years old; all were suitable for DPC. This clonotype came up many times. Antigen unknown. TCRdb processed the RACE reads anew with MiXCR; each CDR3 protein has one entry. The top ten clones hold 2.5% to 3% of a sample with 300,000 to 450,000 distinct CDR3 sequences, 5% to 6.5% of them seen once.

This TCR was sampled from a woman between 50 and 59 years old with alopecia areata. Some clones in this sample may be carry-over from other donors' samples. The material sequenced was whole blood, taken in connection with sensitization to the hapten diphenylcyclopropenone (DPC). This sequence joins TRBV7-9 and TRBJ2-3; D not certain. CDR3: CASSANPSPADTQYF. The CDR3 nucleotides read TGTGCCAGCAGCGCTAACCCCTCTCCGGCAGATACGCAGTATTTT.